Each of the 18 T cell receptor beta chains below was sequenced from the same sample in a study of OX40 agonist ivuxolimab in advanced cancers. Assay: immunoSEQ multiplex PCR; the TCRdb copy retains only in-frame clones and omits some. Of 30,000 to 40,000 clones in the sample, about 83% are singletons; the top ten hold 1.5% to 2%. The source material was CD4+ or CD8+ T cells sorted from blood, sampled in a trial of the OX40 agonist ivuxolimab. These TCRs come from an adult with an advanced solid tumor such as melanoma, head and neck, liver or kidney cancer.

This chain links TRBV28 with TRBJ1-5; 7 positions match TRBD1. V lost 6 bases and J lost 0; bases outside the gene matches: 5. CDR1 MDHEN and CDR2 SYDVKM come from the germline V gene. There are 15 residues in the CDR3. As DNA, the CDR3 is TGTGCCAGCAGGACAGGGAAATATAGCAATCAGCCCCAGCATTTT. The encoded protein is CASRTGKYSNQPQHF.

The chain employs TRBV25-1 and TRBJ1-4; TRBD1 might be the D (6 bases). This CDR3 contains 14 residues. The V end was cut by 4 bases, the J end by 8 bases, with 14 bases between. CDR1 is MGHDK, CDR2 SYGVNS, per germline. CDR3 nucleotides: TGTGCCAGCAGTGGGTCACAGGGTCTAGAAAAACTGTTTTTT. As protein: CASSGSQGLEKLFF. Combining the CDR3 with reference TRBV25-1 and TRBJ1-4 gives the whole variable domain EADIYQTPRYLVIGTGKKITLECSQTMGHDKMYWYQQDPGMELHLIHYSYGVNSTEKGDLSSESTVSRIRTEHFPLTLESARPSHTSQYLCASSGSQGLEKLFFGSGTQLSVL.

The CDR3 DNA reads as TGTGCTAGTGGAACCATCATTCGGGGGGGGAATGGCTACACCTTC. Translated: CASGTIIRGGNGYTF. This chain uses TRBV12-5 with TRBJ1-2; D is perhaps TRBD1 (5 bases). Germline V gene lookup returns CDR1 LGHNT and CDR2 FRNRAP. V was clipped by 6 bases and J by 6 bases, with 20 bases between them. This CDR3 contains 15 residues.

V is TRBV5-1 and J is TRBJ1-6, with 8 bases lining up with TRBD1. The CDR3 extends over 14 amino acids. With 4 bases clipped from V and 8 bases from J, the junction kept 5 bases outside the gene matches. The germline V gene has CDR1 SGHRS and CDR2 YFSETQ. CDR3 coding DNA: TGCGCCAGCAGCCCCGGGACAGGAGATTCACCCCTCCACTTT. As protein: CASSPGTGDSPLHF.

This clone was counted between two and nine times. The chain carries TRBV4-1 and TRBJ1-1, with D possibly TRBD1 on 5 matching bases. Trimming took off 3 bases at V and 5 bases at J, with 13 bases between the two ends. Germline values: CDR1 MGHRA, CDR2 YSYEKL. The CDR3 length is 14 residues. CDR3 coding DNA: TGCGCCAGCAGCCACGCCTTGTCAGGGACTGAAGCTTTCTTT. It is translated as CASSHALSGTEAFF.

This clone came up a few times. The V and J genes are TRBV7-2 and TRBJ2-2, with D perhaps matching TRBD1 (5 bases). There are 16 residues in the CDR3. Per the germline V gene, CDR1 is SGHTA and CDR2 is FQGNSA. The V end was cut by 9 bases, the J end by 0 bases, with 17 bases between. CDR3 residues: CARGVSFGANTGELFF. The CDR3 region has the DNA TGTGCCAGAGGGGTTAGTTTCGGAGCGAACACCGGGGAGCTGTTTTTT.

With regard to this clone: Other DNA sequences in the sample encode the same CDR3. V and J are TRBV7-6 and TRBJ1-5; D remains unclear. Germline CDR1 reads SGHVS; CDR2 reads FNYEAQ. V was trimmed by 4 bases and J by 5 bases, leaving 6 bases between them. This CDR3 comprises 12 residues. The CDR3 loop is CASSSGDQPQHF. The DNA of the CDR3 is TGTGCCAGCAGCTCGGGTGATCAGCCCCAGCATTTT.

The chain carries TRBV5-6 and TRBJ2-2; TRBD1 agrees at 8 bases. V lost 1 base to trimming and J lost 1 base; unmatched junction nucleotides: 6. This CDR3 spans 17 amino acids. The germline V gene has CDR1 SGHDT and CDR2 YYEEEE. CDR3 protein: CASSLIYGTGNTGELFF. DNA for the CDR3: TGTGCCAGCAGCTTGATTTATGGGACAGGGAACACCGGGGAGCTGTTTTTT.

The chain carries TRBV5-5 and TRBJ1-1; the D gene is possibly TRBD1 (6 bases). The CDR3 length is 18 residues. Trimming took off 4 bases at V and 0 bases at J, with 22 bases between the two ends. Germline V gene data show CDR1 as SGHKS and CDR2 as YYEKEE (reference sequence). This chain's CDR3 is CASSIGLGARRMNTEAFF. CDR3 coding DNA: TGTGCCAGCAGCATTGGGCTGGGGGCGCGGAGAATGAACACTGAAGCTTTCTTT.

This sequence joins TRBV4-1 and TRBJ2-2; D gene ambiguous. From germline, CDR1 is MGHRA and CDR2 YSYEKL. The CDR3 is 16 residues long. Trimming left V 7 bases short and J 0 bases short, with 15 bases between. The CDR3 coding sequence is TGCGCCAGCACCCCTTTAGGGAAGGCGAACACCGGGGAGCTGTTTTTT. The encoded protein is CASTPLGKANTGELFF.

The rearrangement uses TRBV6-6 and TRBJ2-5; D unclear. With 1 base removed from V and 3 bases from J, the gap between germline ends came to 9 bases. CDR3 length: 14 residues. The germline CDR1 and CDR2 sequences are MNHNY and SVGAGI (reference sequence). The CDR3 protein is CASSYYDAKETQYF. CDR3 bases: TGTGCCAGCAGTTACTATGACGCAAAAGAGACCCAGTACTTC.

CDR3 in amino acids: CASTSPGQTYNSPLHF. DNA for the CDR3: TGTGCCAGCACCTCACCGGGACAGACCTATAATTCACCCCTCCACTTT. This sequence joins TRBV28 and TRBJ1-6; TRBD1 agrees at 7 bases. V was clipped by 7 bases and J by 2 bases; unmatched bases: 8. CDR1 and CDR2 from the germline V gene are MDHEN and SYDVKM. The CDR3 has 16 amino acids.

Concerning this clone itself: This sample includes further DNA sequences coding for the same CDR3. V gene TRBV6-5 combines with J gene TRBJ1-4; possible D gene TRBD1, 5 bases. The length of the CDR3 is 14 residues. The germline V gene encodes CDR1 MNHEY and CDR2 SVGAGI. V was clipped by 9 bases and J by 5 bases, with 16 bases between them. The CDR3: CASSRGFLNEKLFF. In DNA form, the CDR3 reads TGTGCCAGTAGTCGGGGGTTCCTAAATGAAAAACTGTTTTTT.

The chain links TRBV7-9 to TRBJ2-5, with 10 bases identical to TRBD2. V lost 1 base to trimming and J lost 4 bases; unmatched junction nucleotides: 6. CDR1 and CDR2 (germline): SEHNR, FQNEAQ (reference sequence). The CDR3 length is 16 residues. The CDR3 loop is CASSLVGLASRETQYF. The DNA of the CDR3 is TGTGCCAGCAGCTTAGTGGGACTAGCGTCCAGAGAGACCCAGTACTTC.

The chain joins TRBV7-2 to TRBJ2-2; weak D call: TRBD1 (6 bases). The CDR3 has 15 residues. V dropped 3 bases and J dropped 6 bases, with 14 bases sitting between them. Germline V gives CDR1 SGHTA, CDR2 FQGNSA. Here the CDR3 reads CASSFRGREAGELFF. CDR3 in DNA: TGTGCCAGCAGCTTTAGGGGGAGAGAGGCCGGGGAGCTGTTTTTT.

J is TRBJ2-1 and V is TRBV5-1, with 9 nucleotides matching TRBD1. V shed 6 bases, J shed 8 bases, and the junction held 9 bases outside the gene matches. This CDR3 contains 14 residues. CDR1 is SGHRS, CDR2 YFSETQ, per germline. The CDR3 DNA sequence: TGCGCCAGCACAGCGACAGGGGGGTCCCATGAGCAGTTCTTC. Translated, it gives CASTATGGSHEQFF.

CDR3 nucleotides: TGTGCCAGCAGTGAAGGTCTCCAGGGGCGACGTGGCTACACCTTC. It yields the protein CASSEGLQGRRGYTF. The chain couples TRBV2 to TRBJ1-2; D possibly corresponds to TRBD1 (6 bases). V lost 1 base and J lost 7, with 16 bases in between. The CDR3 totals 15 residues. Germline CDR1 SNHLY, CDR2 FYNNEI. Filled out from reference TRBV2 and TRBJ1-2, the complete variable domain reads EPEVTQTPSHQVTQMGQEVILRCVPISNHLYFYWYRQILGQKVEFLVSFYNNEISEKSEIFDDQFSVERPDGSNFTLKIRSTKLEDSAMYFCASSEGLQGRRGYTFGSGTRLTVV.

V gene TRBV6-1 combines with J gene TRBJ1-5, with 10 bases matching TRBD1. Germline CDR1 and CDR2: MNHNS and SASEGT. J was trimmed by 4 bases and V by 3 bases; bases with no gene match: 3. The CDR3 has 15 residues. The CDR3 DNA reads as TGTGCCAGCAGTGAGCGGGACAGGGGAAATCAGCCCCAGCATTTT. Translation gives CASSERDRGNQPQHF.